This T cell receptor beta chain was identified during a study of T-cell memory formation after mild COVID-19. At the level of the study: TCR clusters showed largely donor specificity.

TCRdb re-called the 5' RACE reads through MiXCR, storing one row per CDR3 protein. The table has about 360,000 distinct CDR3 sequences, approximately 15% seen once. The CDR3 covers 15 residues. Trimming cost V 5 bases and J 4 bases, with 17 bases left between them. Germline assignment: CDR1 SGHTA and CDR2 FQGNSA. Whole-study results and caveats: Second-wave clones that peaked on day 37 lacked confirmed SARS-CoV-2 specificity. Among clones contracting day 15 to 85, CD4/CD8 was balanced, whereas later expanders leaned CD4+.

Comment on this clonotype: What it recognizes is unknown.

This receptor was obtained from a man aged 18 to 35 who had mild COVID-19 (a few samples of this study predate the infection). Cell type and time point are not known. The chain links TRBV7-2 to TRBJ2-5; D possibly matches TRBD1 or TRBD2 (6 bases each). The sample taken for sequencing was PBMCs or a T cell subset sorted from them (not recorded which). The CDR3 sequence is CASSPTEGGGETQYF. CDR3 DNA sequence: TGTGCCAGCAGCCCTACCGAGGGGGGAGGAGAGACCCAGTACTTC.